This T cell receptor (beta chain) originates from a study of cytomegalovirus exposure and HLA in healthy donors. Germline CDR1 and CDR2: SGHTA and FQGNSA. This CDR3 comprises 16 residues. V was pared by 1 base and J by 2 bases, with 15 bases between. Repertoires were generated with immunoSEQ multiplex PCR, while TCRdb's copy carries only in-frame clones and drops some. The table has 75,000 to 90,000 clones, 90% to 95% seen once. The sequenced material came from PBMCs. The receptor was derived from a woman between 18 and 30 years old in good health and CMV-seronegative. The chain links TRBV7-2 to TRBJ2-7; D ambiguous. DNA for the CDR3: TGTGCCAGCAGCTTAGGATTCCAGTTGGTGGCCTACGAGCAGTACTTC. Translating it yields CASSLGFQLVAYEQYF.